Sequencing of this TCR beta chain was carried out in a study of OX40 agonist ivuxolimab in advanced cancers. Background on the whole study: Ivuxolimab, which targeted the costimulatory receptor OX40 (CD134), was an agonistic, fully human IgG2 monoclonal antibody. Partial responses occurred in three dose-escalation patients, of whom one had hepatocellular carcinoma and two had cutaneous melanoma. Of the roughly 53 patients in dose escalation, approximately 20 had hepatocellular carcinoma, about 15 had melanoma, 9 had renal cell carcinoma and 9 had head and neck cancer. In the dose-escalation cohort, 82.7% of patients were male, and the mean age was roughly 60 years, with a range of roughly 20 to 80. Patients were allowed to have had prior anti-PD-1, anti-PD-L1 or anti-CTLA-4 therapy, and 40% of the dose-escalation patients had previously received checkpoint inhibitors. Intravenous ivuxolimab was administered to patients every 2 weeks at six dose levels: 0.01, 0.1, 0.3, 1.5, 3 and 10 mg/kg. The paper describes the monotherapy dose-escalation part (N ≈ 50 patients) of the phase I trial of ivuxolimab. Peripheral TCRbeta sequencing aimed to test whether ivuxolimab altered TCR sequence diversity and caused clonal T-cell expansion.

Patients with autoimmune disease history or receiving systemic immunosuppression were excluded from the trial. Peripheral blood for TCR sequencing was collected from all dose cohorts at baseline, on cycle 4 day 1, and on cycle 7 day 1. The samples were drawn from a first-in-human, open-label, multicenter phase I dose-escalation trial of ivuxolimab. Adults with locally advanced or metastatic melanoma, renal cell, hepatocellular, or head and neck squamous cell carcinoma were enrolled in the trial. Before TCR sequencing, CD4+ T cells and CD8+ T cells from peripheral blood were sorted into separate populations. What the study reported, not specific to this receptor: Low levels of normalized T-cell clonal expansion were also seen in some patients who did not respond. After ivuxolimab, more expanded clones were found on average in CD8+ T cells than in CD4+ T cells. In partial responders in the 0.1-3.0 mg/kg groups, normalized peripheral clonal expansion was found to be among the lowest, especially among CD8+ T cells. The antigen specificity of the clonally expanded peripheral T cells was not determined. Clonal expansion of both CD4+ and CD8+ blood T cells was observed from baseline to week 6 at doses 0.1 to 3.0 mg/kg.

The germline ends are 14 bases apart after V is trimmed by 10 bases and J by 8 bases. CDR1 and CDR2, looked up from the germline V gene, are SGHAT and FQNNGV. The CDR3, from cysteine to phenylalanine, totals 11 residues. Of the read, only the CDR3 DNA is kept; its 33 bases are in frame from base 1. For sequencing of the TCRbeta CDR3 region, genomic DNA was extracted from the sorted cells. The immunoSEQ Assay was used for sequencing of TCRbeta CDR3 regions. TCRdb took this table from immuneACCESS and kept in-frame rearrangements with V and J called. Such tables lack part of the clones; where checked against another copy, unresolved V genes explain under half of the gap, and the rest is unexplained. In this sample the table shows about 84,000 clones, 90% to 95% of which occur a single time. The ten top clones hold 9.5% to 12% of the sample. Remarks on this clone: Its antigen is currently not known. Base qualities are not recorded, but no much larger clone differs from it by a single base.

The chain links TRBV11-2 with TRBJ1-2; possibly the D gene is TRBD1, per 5 matching bases. This TCR was sampled from an adult with an advanced solid tumor such as melanoma, head and neck, liver or kidney cancer. The input for sequencing was CD4+ or CD8+ T cells sorted from blood, taken in a trial of the OX40 agonist ivuxolimab. CDR3 loop: CATGGSGGYTF. In nucleotide form, the sequence is TGTGCCACTGGGGGGAGTGGAGGCTACACCTTC. Here the CDR3 is joined to the reference TRBV11-2 and TRBJ1-2 genes, and the full variable domain is: EAGVAQSPRYKIIEKRQSVAFWCNPISGHATLYWYQQILGQGPKLLIQFQNNGVVDDSQLPKDRFSAERLKGVDSTLKIQPAKLEDSAVYLCATGGSGGYTFGSGTRLTVV.